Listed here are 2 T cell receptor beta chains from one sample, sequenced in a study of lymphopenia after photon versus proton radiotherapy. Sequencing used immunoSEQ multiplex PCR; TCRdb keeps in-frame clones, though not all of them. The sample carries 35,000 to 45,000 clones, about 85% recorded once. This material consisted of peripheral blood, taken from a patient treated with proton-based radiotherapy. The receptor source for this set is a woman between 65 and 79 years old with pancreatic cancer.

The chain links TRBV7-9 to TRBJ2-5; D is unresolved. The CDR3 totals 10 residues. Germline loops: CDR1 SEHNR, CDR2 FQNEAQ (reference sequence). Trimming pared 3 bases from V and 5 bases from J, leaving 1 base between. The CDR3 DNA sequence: TGTGCCAGCAGCTTTGAGACCCAGTACTTC. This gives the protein CASSFETQYF.

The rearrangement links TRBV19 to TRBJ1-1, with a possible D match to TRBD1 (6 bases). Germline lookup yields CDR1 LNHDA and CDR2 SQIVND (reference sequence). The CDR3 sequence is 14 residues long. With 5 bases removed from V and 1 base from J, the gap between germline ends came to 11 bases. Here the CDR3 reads CASSPQGTNTEAFF. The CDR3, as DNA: TGTGCCAGTAGTCCGCAGGGGACGAACACTGAAGCTTTCTTT.